This note documents a single T cell receptor (beta chain) sequence. The sample belongs to a study of T cells in Graves' hyperthyroidism and ophthalmopathy. Amplified TCR beta CDR3 regions derived from RNA transcripts. Initially, a first-round RT-PCR of the TCR CDR3 employed the HTBI primer set. Each CDR3 protein gets one entry after TCRdb re-called the multiplex PCR reads with MiXCR. Here the sample spans about 640,000 distinct CDR3 sequences, 45% being singletons. CDR3 length: 14 amino acids. V lost 2 bases, J lost 6 bases, and 13 bases lay in between. Sequencing was done on a sample of peripheral blood or thyroid tissue (not recorded which). The V gene is TRBV12-3 or TRBV12-4, the J gene TRBJ1-2; possible D gene TRBD1, 5 bases. This receptor was obtained from an adult man with Graves' disease, either hyperthyroidism or ophthalmopathy (not recorded which). The CDR3 loop is CASSLQSRVDGYTF. The CDR3 DNA sequence: TGTGCCAGCAGTTTACAGTCCAGGGTCGATGGCTACACCTTC.